A single sample gave rise to the 15 T cell receptor beta chains below, sequenced in a study of radiation and T cells in renal cell carcinoma. The data were produced by immunoSEQ multiplex PCR, yet TCRdb's version contains in-frame clones alone and is incomplete. The sample has around 140,000 clones, approximately 86% seen once. Time point denoted: blood 4 weeks post-SBRT, at nephrectomy. Treatment noted: 15 Gy SBRT to primary tumor, nephrectomy 4 weeks later. The material sequenced was blood, taken from a patient whose treatment included radiotherapy and nephrectomy. The receptors shown here come from a woman in her fifties or sixties with renal cell carcinoma.

V and J are TRBV6-1 and TRBJ2-7, with 10 bases lining up with TRBD1. Germline CDR1 is MNHNS and CDR2 is SASEGT. Germline trimming cut 3 bases from V and 3 bases from J; bases unmatched to any gene: 5. This CDR3 spans 15 amino acids. The CDR3 DNA is TGTGCCAGCAGTGACCCGGGACAGGGGCTCTACGAGCAGTACTTC. Translating gives CASSDPGQGLYEQYF.

The chain links TRBV18 to TRBJ1-2; D unresolved. V gave up 2 bases and J gave up 1 base, with 11 bases separating them. CDR3 length: 15 residues. The germline V gene encodes CDR1 KGHSH and CDR2 LQKENI. CDR3 sequence reads: CASSPRTEFNYGYTF. CDR3 nucleotide sequence: TGTGCCAGCTCACCAAGGACTGAGTTTAACTATGGCTACACCTTC.

The chain joins TRBV2 to TRBJ1-1, with D tentatively TRBD1 (6 bases). Trimming took 6 bases from V and 4 from J, leaving 18 bases between them. CDR1 SNHLY and CDR2 FYNNEI come from the germline V gene. This CDR3 spans 15 amino acids. The CDR3 DNA follows: TGTGCCAGCAGGGTAGGGGGAATCGGGGGCACTGAAGCTTTCTTT. Translated, it gives CASRVGGIGGTEAFF.

At least ten counts were recorded for this clone. The CDR3 nucleotides read TGTGCCAGCAGCCAGTCACAGTTAATAGGCGGCGAGGGCTACACCTTC. Translation: CASSQSQLIGGEGYTF. This chain joins TRBV14 and TRBJ1-2; D not certain. Germline loops: CDR1 SGHDN, CDR2 FVKESK. V dropped 3 bases and J dropped 8 bases, with 22 bases sitting between them. CDR3 size: 16 residues.

The rearrangement uses TRBV28 and TRBJ2-2; 10 bases map to TRBD2. This CDR3 has 15 amino acids. Germline V gene lookup returns CDR1 MDHEN and CDR2 SYDVKM. V dropped 5 bases and J dropped 7; count of bases not matched to a gene: 7. The CDR3 region is CASSRSGGASGELFF. CDR3 coding DNA: TGTGCCAGCAGTCGGAGCGGGGGGGCCAGCGGGGAGCTGTTTTTT.

This clone was detected only a few times. The chain has TRBV7-9 and TRBJ1-5; D is ambiguous. The CDR3 is 11 amino acids. Germline assignment: CDR1 SEHNR and CDR2 FQNEAQ (reference sequence). The germline V and J ends were trimmed by 8 bases and 4 bases, with 6 bases remaining between them. This CDR3 is CASGPNQPQHF. The CDR3 nucleotides read TGTGCCAGCGGACCTAATCAGCCCCAGCATTTT. Filled out from reference TRBV7-9 and TRBJ1-5, the complete variable domain reads DTGVSQNPRHKITKRGQNVTFRCDPISEHNRLYWYRQTLGQGPEFLTYFQNEAQLEKSRLLSDRFSAERPKGSFSTLEIQRTEQGDSAMYLCASGPNQPQHFGDGTRLSIL.

This sequence joins TRBV7-2 and TRBJ1-1; D not certain. Deletions cut 3 bases from V and 7 bases from J, with 9 bases between. The CDR3 is 12 amino acids. The V gene's germline CDR1 is SGHTA and CDR2 FQGNSA. The CDR3 reads CASSFGRIEAFF. The CDR3 region has the DNA TGTGCCAGCAGCTTTGGGCGGATTGAAGCTTTCTTT.

V and J are TRBV7-3 and TRBJ2-1, with TRBD2 matching 12 bases. This CDR3 has 15 amino acids. CDR1 and CDR2 from the germline V gene are SGHTA and FQGTGA. The V and J ends lost 6 bases and 4 bases, in that order; junction bases with no gene match: 4. CDR3 coding DNA: TGTGCCAGCAGTCCAGGACTAGCGGGGTACAATGAGCAGTTCTTC. Translating gives CASSPGLAGYNEQFF.

The chain combines TRBV6-1 with TRBJ2-7, with no clear D. CDR1 and CDR2 from the germline V gene are MNHNS and SASEGT. The length of the CDR3 is 11 residues. With 3 bases removed from V and 3 bases from J, the gap between germline ends came to 3 bases. In DNA, the CDR3 is TGTGCCAGCAGTGACTACTACGAGCAGTACTTC. Translated: CASSDYYEQYF.

This chain connects TRBV4-1 to TRBJ2-7; the D gene is possibly TRBD1 (5 bases). Germline CDR1 and CDR2: MGHRA and YSYEKL. This CDR3 spans 15 amino acids. Between the trimmed V and J ends, which lost 3 bases and 2 bases, there was a span of 14 bases. The chain's CDR3 is CASSHPDSLAYEQYF. The DNA for the CDR3 is TGCGCCAGCAGCCACCCTGACAGCCTAGCCTACGAGCAGTACTTC.

V gene TRBV19 combines with J gene TRBJ1-4; D gene ambiguous. Germline V CDR1 and CDR2: LNHDA, SQIVND (reference sequence). The V gene lost 8 bases and the J gene lost 4 bases, with 17 bases spanning the gap. This CDR3 region has 15 residues. CDR3 loop: CASSRRTLDNEKLFF. The CDR3 coding sequence is TGTGCCAGTTCAAGAAGGACTCTTGATAATGAAAAACTGTTTTTT. Full variable domain (missing parts from reference TRBV19 and TRBJ1-4): DGGITQSPKYLFRKEGQNVTLSCEQNLNHDAMYWYRQDPGQGLRLIYYSQIVNDFQKGDIAEGYSVSREKKESFPLTVTSAQKNPTAFYLCASSRRTLDNEKLFFGSGTQLSVL.

This chain links TRBV7-2 with TRBJ1-5; 7 nucleotides agree with TRBD1. Germline CDR1 is SGHTA and CDR2 is FQGNSA. This CDR3 is 15 amino acids long. V lost 1 base and J lost 3; bases outside the gene matches: 3. CDR3: CASSLDRGNNQPQHF. As DNA, the CDR3 is TGTGCCAGCAGCTTAGACAGGGGCAACAATCAGCCCCAGCATTTT.

The chain uses TRBV5-8 and TRBJ2-5; TRBD1 matches at 7 bases. This CDR3 region has 16 residues. The V segment lost 7 bases and the J segment 4 bases; nucleotides outside the gene matches: 16. CDR1 is SGHTS, CDR2 YDEGEE, per germline. The CDR3 DNA reads as TGTGCCAGCCCCAAGGGGAACAGGGGTTGGCGAGAGACCCAGTACTTC. Amino acids: CASPKGNRGWRETQYF.

The chain recombines TRBV11-2 with TRBJ2-1; 9 positions agree with TRBD2. After removal of 5 bases from V and 9 bases from J, the junction contained 5 bases not matched to a gene. The germline CDR1 and CDR2 sequences are SGHAT and FQNNGV. The CDR3 has 13 residues. In DNA form, the CDR3 reads TGTGCCAGCAGCCCCGGGACTAGCCCTGAGCAGTTCTTC. The encoded protein is CASSPGTSPEQFF.

The chain is built from TRBV5-4 and TRBJ1-3; unclear D gene. Germline CDR1 reads SGHNT; CDR2 reads YYREEE (reference sequence). The CDR3 extends over 15 amino acids. Deletions cut 0 bases from V and 2 bases from J, with 9 bases between. CDR3 DNA: TGTGCCAGCAGCTTGGCGGGCCAGACTGGAAACACCATATATTTT. Its protein product is CASSLAGQTGNTIYF.